The 21 T cell receptor beta chains in this list originate from one sample, sequenced in a study of PD-L1 blockade in urothelial cancer. TCRdb's table, derived via immunoSEQ multiplex PCR, lists solely in-frame clones and lacks some. The sample records some 42,000 clones, 81% being singletons. The source material was PBMCs, sampled around atezolizumab (anti-PD-L1) treatment. The receptor set was obtained from a man in his sixties or seventies with urothelial cancer.

CDR3 sequence reads: CASSAPGTGFYGYTF. The CDR3 region has the DNA TGTGCCAGCAGCGCTCCCGGGACAGGGTTTTATGGCTACACCTTC. J is TRBJ1-2 and V is TRBV5-6; TRBD1 aligns across 9 bases. The germline V gene has CDR1 SGHDT and CDR2 YYEEEE. V lost 4 bases and J lost 5; bases outside the gene matches: 9. This CDR3 is built from 15 residues. The full variable domain, its missing parts supplied by reference TRBV5-6 and TRBJ1-2, is DAGVTQSPTHLIKTRGQQVTLRCSPKSGHDTVSWYQQALGQGPQFIFQYYEEEERQRGNFPDRFSGHQFPNYSSELNVNALLLGDSALYLCASSAPGTGFYGYTFGSGTRLTVV.

The V call is TRBV15, the J call TRBJ1-2, with D unclear. CDR3 size: 13 residues. Germline lookup yields CDR1 LNHNV and CDR2 YYDKDF (reference sequence). The V and J ends lost 4 bases and 4 bases respectively, with 10 bases between them. The CDR3 DNA is TGTGCCACCAGCACGAGGGAACGCTATGGCTACACCTTC. As protein: CATSTRERYGYTF.

The V call is TRBV19, the J call TRBJ1-5; D possibly corresponds to TRBD1 (6 bases). V was cut by 3 bases and J by 2 bases, with 17 bases left in between. CDR1 and CDR2 (germline): LNHDA, SQIVND (reference sequence). This CDR3 contains 17 residues. The CDR3: CASSISPAAGGNQPQHF. The CDR3 DNA reads TGTGCCAGTAGTATTTCCCCGGCGGCAGGGGGCAATCAGCCCCAGCATTTT.

This clone has only one observation. The chain is built from TRBV7-2 and TRBJ1-2; D ambiguous. The ends were cut back, 1 base at V and 4 bases at J, with 7 bases in the middle. CDR3 length: 13 residues. From germline, CDR1 is SGHTA and CDR2 FQGNSA. The CDR3 spells CASSLGRVYGYTF. CDR3 in DNA: TGTGCCAGCAGCTTAGGACGGGTCTATGGCTACACCTTC.

The V gene is TRBV6-4, the J gene TRBJ2-1; TRBD2 matches 8 bases. Germline values: CDR1 MRHNA, CDR2 SNTAGT. V dropped 8 bases and J dropped 5; count of bases not matched to a gene: 11. CDR3 length equals 15 residues. The CDR3 DNA follows: TGTGCCAGCTCAAAAGGGGCGGGAGGAAACAATGAGCAGTTCTTC. Encoded protein: CASSKGAGGNNEQFF.

The chain uses TRBV28 and TRBJ2-7, with D possibly being TRBD1 (6 bases). V was pared by 5 bases and J by 3 bases, with 11 bases between. Germline loops: CDR1 MDHEN, CDR2 SYDVKM. The CDR3 totals 13 residues. DNA of the CDR3: TGTGCCAGCAGTAGACAGGCCTTCTACGAGCAGTACTTC. Translation gives CASSRQAFYEQYF.

CDR3 sequence reads: CASSSTYRVNEKLFF. In DNA form, the CDR3 reads TGCGCCAGCAGCTCAACTTACAGGGTTAATGAAAAACTGTTTTTT. The rearrangement links TRBV5-1 to TRBJ1-4, with a weak D call TRBD1 (6 bases). The CDR3 sequence is 15 residues long. Trimming took 3 bases from V and 4 from J, leaving 13 bases between them. The germline gives CDR1 SGHRS, CDR2 YFSETQ.

The chain combines TRBV4-2 with TRBJ1-5, with 7 bases fitting TRBD1. With V trimmed by 1 base and J by 6 bases, 3 bases remained unmatched. The CDR3 is made up of 14 amino acids. Germline V gene sequence: CDR1 LGHNA, CDR2 YNFKEQ. Here the CDR3 reads CASSQGQGAQPQHF. The CDR3 coding sequence is TGTGCCAGCAGCCAAGGACAGGGAGCTCAGCCCCAGCATTTT.

The rearrangement joins TRBV6-5 to TRBJ1-1; 7 bases agree with TRBD1. This CDR3 has 15 amino acids. CDR1 MNHEY and CDR2 SVGAGI come from the germline V gene. The trim removed 6 bases at V and 1 base at J, leaving 8 bases unmatched. The CDR3 here is CASSLLQGRNTEAFF. In nucleotides, the CDR3 is TGTGCCAGCAGCCTCCTACAGGGGAGGAACACTGAAGCTTTCTTT.

This chain connects TRBV5-1 to TRBJ2-7; TRBD1 agrees at 12 bases. The CDR3 consists of 15 residues. V trimming: 0 bases; J trimming: 6 bases; junction bases outside the gene matches: 4. Germline CDR1 and CDR2: SGHRS and YFSETQ. The CDR3 loop is CASSLEGTGGGEQYF. For the CDR3, the DNA is TGCGCCAGCAGCTTGGAGGGGACAGGGGGCGGCGAGCAGTACTTC.

The chain recombines TRBV2 with TRBJ2-4; D is possibly TRBD2 (6 bases). The V gene lost 6 bases and the J gene lost 0 bases, with 15 bases spanning the gap. There are 16 residues in the CDR3. From germline, CDR1 is SNHLY and CDR2 FYNNEI. CDR3 sequence reads: CASRFLGRSAKNIQYF. The CDR3 DNA is TGTGCCAGCAGATTCTTAGGGAGGTCAGCCAAAAACATTCAGTACTTC. Combining the CDR3 with reference TRBV2 and TRBJ2-4 gives the whole variable domain EPEVTQTPSHQVTQMGQEVILRCVPISNHLYFYWYRQILGQKVEFLVSFYNNEISEKSEIFDDQFSVERPDGSNFTLKIRSTKLEDSAMYFCASRFLGRSAKNIQYFGAGTRLSVL.

This rearrangement joins TRBV5-1 to TRBJ2-1; 7 bases fit TRBD1. The CDR3 is 16 amino acids. Germline V lookup: CDR1 SGHRS, CDR2 YFSETQ. The J segment lost 8 bases and the V segment lost 0 bases, leaving 11 bases of the junction unmatched. The CDR3 loop reads CASSLDGTGVFDEQFF. Here the CDR3 DNA reads TGCGCCAGCAGCTTGGATGGCACAGGGGTTTTCGATGAGCAGTTCTTC.

This clone showed up just a few times. The chain uses TRBV7-3 and TRBJ1-1; 7 bases align to TRBD1. V was clipped by 7 bases and J by 2 bases; unmatched bases: 4. The CDR3 covers 13 residues. In germline, CDR1 is SGHTA, CDR2 FQGTGA. CDR3 DNA: TGTGCCAGCAAGACAGGGAGAAACACTGAAGCTTTCTTT. Protein: CASKTGRNTEAFF.

This clone was found a few times. The chain couples TRBV6-5 to TRBJ2-7; possible D gene TRBD1, 8 bases. V dropped 4 bases and J dropped 6 bases, with 19 bases sitting between them. CDR1 is MNHEY, CDR2 SVGAGI, per germline. The CDR3 has 15 residues. The CDR3 loop is CASSLSGTGVGEQYF. CDR3 DNA: TGTGCCAGCAGTTTGAGCGGGACAGGAGTGGGCGAGCAGTACTTC.

V and J are TRBV14 and TRBJ2-5; the D gene is possibly TRBD1 (6 bases). Germline V gene sequence: CDR1 SGHDN, CDR2 FVKESK. V was trimmed by 4 bases and J by 0 bases, leaving 9 bases between them. The CDR3 sequence is 14 residues long. DNA for the CDR3: TGTGCCAGCAGCCCAGGGACAAACCAAGAGACCCAGTACTTC. Its protein product is CASSPGTNQETQYF.

This chain uses TRBV5-6 with TRBJ2-1, with D tentatively TRBD2 (5 bases). V lost 3 bases and J lost 9, with 22 bases in between. This CDR3 has 16 amino acids. Looked up from germline, CDR1 is SGHDT and CDR2 is YYEEEE. The CDR3 loop reads CASSSSREPILGEQFF. CDR3 in DNA: TGTGCCAGCAGCTCGAGCCGGGAACCTATCCTGGGTGAGCAGTTCTTC.

The J gene is TRBJ2-3, the V gene TRBV19; 11 positions match TRBD2. CDR3 size: 13 residues. Germline trimming cut 9 bases from V and 3 bases from J; bases unmatched to any gene: 2. Germline values: CDR1 LNHDA, CDR2 SQIVND (reference sequence). The CDR3 bases are TGTGCCAGCTCTAGCGGGAGGACAGATACGCAGTATTTT. Its translation is CASSSGRTDTQYF.

V and J are TRBV6-1 and TRBJ2-1; a weak D match, TRBD1 (5 bases). This CDR3 is 14 amino acids long. Germline V gives CDR1 MNHNS, CDR2 SASEGT. V shed 4 bases and J shed 2 bases, with 9 bases lying between them. The CDR3 protein is CASSGQIAYNEQFF. The CDR3 DNA sequence: TGTGCCAGCAGTGGACAGATAGCCTACAATGAGCAGTTCTTC.

The chain joins TRBV4-3 to TRBJ2-3; 7 bases are a match to TRBD2. The V and J ends lost 0 bases and 1 base, in that order; junction bases with no gene match: 7. CDR1 LGHNA and CDR2 YSLEER come from the germline V gene. The CDR3 length is 17 residues. In DNA, the CDR3 is TGCGCCAGCAGCCAAGAGCACGCTGGACTAGGCACAGATACGCAGTATTTT. Translating it yields CASSQEHAGLGTDTQYF.

CDR3 nucleotide sequence: TGTGCCAGCAGTTTATCCACAGGGTACACTGAAGCTTTCTTT. Translating gives CASSLSTGYTEAFF. The chain uses TRBV27 and TRBJ1-1, with a possible D match to TRBD1 (6 bases). The ends were cut back, 0 bases at V and 3 bases at J, with 8 bases in the middle. The germline V gene encodes CDR1 MNHEY and CDR2 SMNVEV (reference sequence). The CDR3 totals 14 residues.

The chain has TRBV7-9 and TRBJ1-1; TRBD1 is a possible D gene (5 bases). The V end was cut by 1 base, the J end by 5 bases, with 11 bases between. The germline V gene has CDR1 SEHNR and CDR2 FQNEAQ (reference sequence). This CDR3 has 14 residues. In DNA form, the CDR3 reads TGTGCCAGCAGCTTAGGCGCGGGGGGGACTGAAGCTTTCTTT. It encodes CASSLGAGGTEAFF.